This TCR beta chain was captured by sequencing in a study of cytomegalovirus exposure and HLA in healthy donors. About the research overall: Earlier work reported approximately 110 million unique TCR beta sequences from about 180 million T cells. General study points: Prior analysis indicated that the majority of TCR beta V segments exhibited productivity approximately 87% or approximately 30% of the time. Later work found most CMV-associated TCR beta chains apparently HLA-restricted.

The study ran its PCR with 60 Vbeta and 13 Jbeta primers. Original handling: In a later analysis, the count reached about 80 million unique TCR beta chains, with approximately 10 million shared. The repertoire was sequenced with immunoSEQ multiplex PCR; TCRdb's copy has only in-frame clones and lacks some. From that table come the V and J calls and clone size; the DNA was used to work out D and trimming. There are roughly 150,000 clones in the sample; 55% to 85% occur only once, and 2% to 2.5% lies in the top ten. To note about this clone: Its antigen is not known.

Germline CDR1 SNHLY, CDR2 FYNNEI. This CDR3 contains 13 residues. The ends were cut back, 6 bases at V and 1 base at J, with 6 bases in the middle. This chain links TRBV2 with TRBJ2-2; tentative D call: TRBD1 (5 bases). Material: PBMCs. The source is a man in his forties in good health and CMV-seronegative. Here the CDR3 DNA reads TGTGCCAGCAGCACAGGGAACACCGGGGAGCTGTTTTTT. This gives the protein CASSTGNTGELFF.